This TCR beta chain was retrieved from a study of shared clonotypes between healthy human individuals. Background on the study: Aged 18 to 49, the donors were two women and a few men. Overall study findings and caveats: Donors were few, which limited the genetic and exposure-history diversity represented.

As regards this clone: As yet, its antigen is unknown.

Every subset had its genomic DNA shared out evenly among several immunoSEQ plates. The repertoire was sequenced with immunoSEQ multiplex PCR; TCRdb's copy has only in-frame clones and lacks some. There are fewer than 700,000 clones in the sample; around three quarters occur only once, and around 12% lies in the top ten. When samples were unsorted, about 90 million PBMCs were used for genomic DNA. CDR3 length: 15 residues. Trimming left V 6 bases short and J 11 bases short, with 22 bases between. CDR1 and CDR2 from the germline V gene are MDHEN and SYDVKM. The sequencing input was PBMCs. This clonotype was obtained from a woman aged 40 to 50 in good health. Some clones in this sample may be carry-over from other donors' samples. This rearrangement joins TRBV28 to TRBJ1-4; tentative D call: TRBD1 (6 bases). CDR3 in amino acids: CASSSRGGEVSKLFF. The DNA of the CDR3 is TGTGCCAGCAGCAGCCGGGGGGGCGAAGTCTCGAAACTGTTTTTT.